The 27 T cell receptor beta chains reported below all come from one sample, sequenced in a study of T cells in Graves' hyperthyroidism and ophthalmopathy. There were TCR beta CDR3 regions amplified from RNA transcripts. RT-PCR in the first round (using the HTBI primer set) targeted the TCR CDR3. TCRdb called the multiplex PCR reads again in MiXCR, with one record for every CDR3 protein. The sample holds around 500,000 distinct CDR3 sequences, 14% seen once. The sample was blood. The receptors stem from a woman aged 40 to 50 with Graves' hyperthyroidism.

This clonotype came up many times. The chain joins TRBV2 to TRBJ2-3, with D hard to call. The CDR3 is 14 amino acids. Germline assignment: CDR1 SNHLY and CDR2 FYNNEI. V was shortened by 6 bases and J by 5 bases, with 15 bases between the two germline ends. The CDR3 DNA reads TGTGCCAGCAGGGCGGACGGGCCCGTAGATACGCAGTATTTT. Protein product: CASRADGPVDTQYF.

The V gene is TRBV20-1, the J gene TRBJ2-7; 8 bases map to TRBD2. V lost 5 bases, J lost 1 base, and 7 bases stayed unmatched. This CDR3 is 14 amino acids long. Germline V gene sequence: CDR1 DFQATT, CDR2 SNEGSKA (reference sequence). Written as DNA, the CDR3 is TGCAGTGCTGGCGCCGGGACTAGTTCCTACGAGCAGTACTTC. This encodes CSAGAGTSSYEQYF.

The gene calls are TRBV9 and TRBJ1-6, with a weak D call TRBD1 (5 bases). Between the trimmed V and J ends, which lost 0 bases and 9 bases, there was a span of 22 bases. Germline values: CDR1 SGDLS, CDR2 YYNGEE. The CDR3 extends over 18 amino acids. For the CDR3, the DNA is TGTGCCAGCAGCGTAGAACCGGCCGTGGGGGGGGTAAGTTCACCCCTCCACTTT. It is translated as CASSVEPAVGGVSSPLHF.

This clonotype was detected a few times. The CDR3 is CASSVGFTGTEAFF. CDR3 DNA: TGTGCCAGCAGCGTAGGATTCACCGGCACTGAAGCTTTCTTT. This sequence joins TRBV9 and TRBJ1-1; D unclear. In germline, CDR1 is SGDLS, CDR2 YYNGEE. The CDR3 totals 14 residues. With 0 bases removed from V and 4 bases from J, the gap between germline ends came to 10 bases.

At least ten counts were recorded for this clonotype. This chain joins TRBV12-3 or TRBV12-4 and TRBJ2-2, with 12 bases fitting TRBD1. Germline trimming cut 6 bases from V and 9 bases from J; bases unmatched to any gene: 8. The CDR3 covers 15 residues. CDR3 in amino acids: CASRGTGGVFRELFF. DNA for the CDR3: TGTGCCAGCAGGGGGACAGGGGGCGTCTTCAGGGAGCTGTTTTTT.

The V gene is TRBV24-1, the J gene TRBJ1-2; no definite D call. Trimming shortened V by 4 bases and J by 8 bases, and 10 bases separated the two germline ends. The CDR3 consists of 12 residues. Germline values: CDR1 KGHDR, CDR2 SFDVKD. The CDR3 coding sequence is TGTGCCACCAGTGACCCCGGAGGGGGCTACACCTTC. The encoded protein is CATSDPGGGYTF.

V is TRBV19 and J is TRBJ2-3; tentatively, D is TRBD1 or TRBD2 (5 bases each). The CDR3 has 14 residues. Germline-derived CDR1 and CDR2 are LNHDA and SQIVND (reference sequence). The V end lost 9 bases, the J end lost 1 base, and 14 bases lay between the germline ends. The CDR3 loop reads CASSDGAGTDTQYF. The CDR3 DNA reads as TGTGCCAGCTCCGACGGGGCGGGCACAGATACGCAGTATTTT.

To note about this clonotype: Possible read error: a much larger clone is one base away. This CDR3 is CAWRNSAATNEKLLF. The DNA for the CDR3 is TGTGCCTGGAGGAACTCGGCAGCAACTAATGAAAAACTGCTTTTT. The V gene is TRBV30, the J gene TRBJ1-4; D not resolved. The CDR3 contains 15 residues. Germline CDR1 is GTSNPN and CDR2 is SVGIG (reference sequence).

This clonotype was detected many times. The rearrangement links TRBV28 to TRBJ2-7; weak D call: TRBD2 (6 bases). Trimming cost V 2 bases and J 6 bases, with 11 bases left between them. There are 13 residues in the CDR3. Germline values: CDR1 MDHEN, CDR2 SYDVKM. The CDR3 DNA reads TGTGCCAGCAGTTTACCGGGAGTGGGCGAGCAGTACTTC. This encodes CASSLPGVGEQYF.

The chain combines TRBV14 with TRBJ2-7; D uncertain. Germline-derived CDR1 and CDR2 are SGHDN and FVKESK. This CDR3 comprises 13 residues. Trimming removed 0 bases at V and 3 bases at J, with 6 bases between. The CDR3 DNA follows: TGTGCCAGCAGCCAAGAAGTTCACTACGAGCAGTACTTC. Its protein product is CASSQEVHYEQYF.

At least ten counts were recorded for this clonotype. The CDR3 region is CASSPLSFFSNQPQHF. CDR3 coding DNA: TGTGCCAGCAGCCCCCTGAGTTTTTTCAGCAATCAGCCCCAGCATTTT. The chain recombines TRBV28 with TRBJ1-5; D is uncertain. Germline V CDR1 and CDR2: MDHEN, SYDVKM. V was clipped by 6 bases and J by 1 base, with 16 bases between them. The CDR3 contains 16 residues.

This chain uses TRBV5-1 with TRBJ2-3; 8 bases match TRBD1. V was clipped by 1 base and J by 3 bases; unmatched bases: 7. Germline CDR1 is SGHRS and CDR2 is YFSETQ. The CDR3 totals 16 residues. DNA for the CDR3: TGCGCCAGCAGCTTGAACGAGTACAGGGGGACAGATACGCAGTATTTT. It specifies CASSLNEYRGTDTQYF.

The chain has TRBV15 and TRBJ2-1, with D hard to call. The ends were cut back, 7 bases at V and 3 bases at J, with 16 bases in the middle. In germline, CDR1 is LNHNV, CDR2 YYDKDF (reference sequence). The CDR3 is made up of 15 amino acids. CDR3 residues: CATTMGWVGYNEQFF. The CDR3 DNA sequence: TGTGCCACCACGATGGGTTGGGTAGGCTACAATGAGCAGTTCTTC.

Remarks on this clonotype: This may arise from a read error, as a much more abundant clone is one base away. Here the CDR3 reads CATSRGLGGRGWEQYF. The DNA for the CDR3 is TGTGCCACCAGCAGAGGTCTAGGAGGGAGGGGATGGGAGCAGTACTTC. The J gene is TRBJ2-7, the V gene TRBV15; 7 bases match TRBD2. The germline CDR1 and CDR2 sequences are LNHNV and YYDKDF (reference sequence). V shed 1 base and J 7 bases; nucleotides not matched to a gene: 13. The CDR3 spans 16 residues.

This clonotype came up many times. The chain joins TRBV30 to TRBJ1-2, with D uncertain. The ends were cut back, 1 base at V and 3 bases at J, with 15 bases in the middle. There are 15 residues in the CDR3. CDR1 is GTSNPN and CDR2 is SVGIG in the germline V gene (reference sequence). CDR3 region: CAWSDLEGFDYGYTF. The CDR3 DNA reads as TGTGCCTGGAGTGACCTCGAAGGTTTCGACTATGGCTACACCTTC.

This clonotype was recorded at least ten times. The gene calls are TRBV11-2 and TRBJ2-1; 7 positions match TRBD2. The V gene end was trimmed by 0 bases and the J gene end by 7 bases; junction bases not matched to a gene: 15. CDR1 SGHAT and CDR2 FQNNGV come from the germline V gene. CDR3 size: 18 residues. The CDR3 here is CASSLDPHLAGVANEQFF. The CDR3 DNA reads as TGTGCCAGCAGCTTAGATCCCCATTTGGCGGGAGTTGCAAATGAGCAGTTCTTC. The complete variable domain, with remaining parts taken from reference TRBV11-2 and TRBJ2-1, reads EAGVAQSPRYKIIEKRQSVAFWCNPISGHATLYWYQQILGQGPKLLIQFQNNGVVDDSQLPKDRFSAERLKGVDSTLKIQPAKLEDSAVYLCASSLDPHLAGVANEQFFGPGTRLTVL.

This clonotype has a count of ten or more. In DNA, the CDR3 is TGTGCCAGCACAGCCGGGCCATACACAGATACGCAGTATTTT. Amino acid sequence: CASTAGPYTDTQYF. J is TRBJ2-3 and V is TRBV7-9; D unresolved. This CDR3 is built from 14 residues. Looked up from germline, CDR1 is SEHNR and CDR2 is FQNEAQ (reference sequence). Trimming took off 7 bases at V and 2 bases at J, with 13 bases between the two ends.

Ten or more counts support this clonotype. This chain uses TRBV2 with TRBJ1-2, with D unresolved. The CDR3 length is 15 residues. Germline CDR1 reads SNHLY; CDR2 reads FYNNEI. V was cut by 1 base and J by 4 bases, with 13 bases left in between. The CDR3 here is CASSEDPRVTYGYTF. The CDR3 region has the DNA TGTGCCAGCAGTGAAGATCCCAGAGTCACCTATGGCTACACCTTC.

This clonotype was seen only a few times. The chain has TRBV3-1 and TRBJ1-4; no clear D gene. V lost 4 bases, J lost 4 bases, and 4 bases lay in between. CDR3 length equals 12 residues. Germline loops: CDR1 LGHDT, CDR2 YNNKEL (reference sequence). In DNA form, the CDR3 reads TGTGCCAGCAGCCCATTTAATGAAAAACTGTTTTTT. Translation gives CASSPFNEKLFF.

The chain has TRBV27 and TRBJ1-2; 7 bases match TRBD1. The CDR3 consists of 15 residues. The junction had 11 bases not matched to a gene; V was cut back by 5 bases and J by 5 bases. Germline CDR1 and CDR2: MNHEY and SMNVEV (reference sequence). CDR3 nucleotides: TGTGCCAGCAGTGATACAGGGGCTTCGTATTATGGCTACACCTTC. It translates to CASSDTGASYYGYTF.

Turning to this clonotype: Given a much more abundant clone one base away, this may be a read error. The chain uses TRBV2 and TRBJ1-1; the D is unclear. The CDR3 contains 11 residues. CDR1 and CDR2 from the germline V gene are SNHLY and FYNNEI. V lost 3 bases and J 4 bases, leaving 3 bases between the germline ends. CDR3 protein: CASSDTTEAFF. The CDR3 DNA follows: TGTGCCAGCAGTGATACCACTGAAGCTTTCTTT.

This clonotype was recorded at least ten times. The V gene is TRBV28, the J gene TRBJ2-1; TRBD2 matches at 12 bases. The CDR3 contains 19 residues. V dropped 3 bases and J dropped 0; count of bases not matched to a gene: 9. Germline V gene lookup returns CDR1 MDHEN and CDR2 SYDVKM. The CDR3 loop is CASSFWGLAGESSYNEQFF. CDR3 bases: TGTGCCAGCAGTTTCTGGGGACTAGCGGGCGAGAGCTCCTACAATGAGCAGTTCTTC.

This clonotype was detected ten times or more. The genes are TRBV30 and TRBJ2-7; no firm D call. The length of the CDR3 is 17 residues. Germline V gene lookup returns CDR1 GTSNPN and CDR2 SVGIG (reference sequence). Trimming shortened V by 2 bases and J by 1 base, and 21 bases separated the two germline ends. DNA of the CDR3: TGTGCCTGGAGTCTCACGATCTCGTGGGAAACGTCCTACGAGCAGTACTTC. It specifies CAWSLTISWETSYEQYF. Based on the CDR3 plus reference TRBV30 and TRBJ2-7, the full variable domain is SQTIHQWPATLVQPVGSPLSLECTVEGTSNPNLYWYRQAAGRGLQLLFYSVGIGQISSEVPQNLSASRPQDRQFILSSKKLLLSDSGFYLCAWSLTISWETSYEQYFGPGTRLTVT.

This clonotype has a count of ten or more. V is TRBV7-9 and J is TRBJ1-2, with D hard to call. Germline CDR1 is SEHNR and CDR2 is FQNEAQ (reference sequence). The germline V and J ends were trimmed by 2 bases and 4 bases, with 11 bases remaining between them. This CDR3 contains 14 residues. CDR3 sequence reads: CASSLSGRFYGYTF. Here the CDR3 DNA reads TGTGCCAGCAGCTTAAGCGGAAGATTCTATGGCTACACCTTC.

This clonotype was detected many times. V is TRBV28 and J is TRBJ1-4; 10 bases are shared with TRBD1. J was trimmed by 8 bases and V by 6 bases; bases with no gene match: 6. The CDR3 sequence is 14 residues long. CDR1 MDHEN and CDR2 SYDVKM come from the germline V gene. CDR3 region: CASRAGTGVEKLFF. For the CDR3, the DNA is TGTGCCAGCAGGGCCGGGACAGGGGTCGAAAAACTGTTTTTT.

This clonotype occurred many times. The genes are TRBV5-1 and TRBJ1-2; the D gene is possibly TRBD1 (6 bases). There are 18 residues in the CDR3. Trimming pared 0 bases from V and 1 base from J, leaving 19 bases between. The germline V gene has CDR1 SGHRS and CDR2 YFSETQ. The CDR3 sequence: CASSLAGTPVFSNYGYTF. DNA for the CDR3: TGCGCCAGCAGCTTGGCCGGGACACCTGTTTTCAGTAACTATGGCTACACCTTC.

This clonotype has more than one count but fewer than ten. A far larger clone is just one base off, so this is likely a read error. This sequence joins TRBV24-1 and TRBJ2-1; 10 nucleotides match TRBD1. The CDR3 is 13 amino acids. The germline gives CDR1 KGHDR, CDR2 SFDVKD. The trim removed 7 bases at V and 7 bases at J, leaving 3 bases unmatched. Here the CDR3 reads CATSRDRGNEQFF. DNA of the CDR3: TGTGCCACCAGCCGGGACAGGGGAAATGAGCAGTTCTTC.